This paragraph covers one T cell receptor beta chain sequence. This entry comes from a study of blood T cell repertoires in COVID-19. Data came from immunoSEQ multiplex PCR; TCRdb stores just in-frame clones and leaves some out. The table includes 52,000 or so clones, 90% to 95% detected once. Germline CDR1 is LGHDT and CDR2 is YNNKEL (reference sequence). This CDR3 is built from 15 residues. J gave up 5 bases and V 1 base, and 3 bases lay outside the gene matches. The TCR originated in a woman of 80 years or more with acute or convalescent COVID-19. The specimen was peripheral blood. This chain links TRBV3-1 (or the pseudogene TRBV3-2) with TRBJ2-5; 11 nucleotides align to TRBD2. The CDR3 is CASSQGSSGRETQYF. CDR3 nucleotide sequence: TGTGCCAGCAGCCAAGGTTCTAGCGGGAGGGAGACCCAGTACTTC.